The 3 T cell receptor beta chains presented below share a single source sample, sequenced in a study of T cell repertoires in cytomegalovirus infection. In TCRdb, the reads were re-called with MiXCR into one record per CDR3 protein. The table records fewer than 650,000 distinct CDR3 sequences, roughly 42% of them present only once. No antigens are known for them. The material sequenced was cultured PBMCs, taken from culture after CMV antigen stimulation. The receptors come from a human donor in good health (CMV status not recorded). Some clones in this sample may be carry-over from other donors' samples.

This clonotype was detected only a few times. The chain couples TRBV7-2 to TRBJ2-3; 8 bases are a match to TRBD2. The CDR3 has 16 amino acids. Germline values: CDR1 SGHTA, CDR2 FQGNSA. The V and J ends lost 3 bases and 8 bases, in that order; junction bases with no gene match: 13. The CDR3 region is CASSLSGLSGGPTQYF. CDR3 sequence (DNA): TGTGCCAGCAGCTTGTCGGGACTTTCGGGGGGGCCTACGCAGTATTTT.

This clonotype was seen a single time. This sequence joins TRBV5-1 and TRBJ2-1; 9 bases match TRBD2. V was pared by 1 base and J by 0 bases, with 11 bases of the junction left unmatched. Germline CDR1 and CDR2: SGHRS and YFSETQ. The CDR3 spans 19 residues. CDR3 protein: CASSLLIAGVVPSYNEQFF. CDR3 bases: TGCGCCAGCAGCTTGTTAATAGCGGGAGTCGTTCCCTCCTACAATGAGCAGTTCTTC.

Many counts were recorded for this clonotype. This chain joins TRBV6-1 and TRBJ1-5, with TRBD1 matching over 9 bases. There are 14 residues in the CDR3. The germline CDR1 and CDR2 sequences are MNHNS and SASEGT. Losses at the gene ends were 6 bases for V and 6 bases for J; bases not matched to a gene: 6. CDR3 bases: TGTGCCAGCAGCGCCGGGACAGGGTTTCAGCCCCAGCATTTT. Its translation is CASSAGTGFQPQHF.